Listed below are T cell receptor beta chains from one sample, sequenced in a study of blood T cells in healthy people across ages. TCRdb re-called the 5' RACE reads with MiXCR, one entry per CDR3 protein. The repertoire holds about 1.4 million distinct CDR3 sequences, with approximately 59% as singletons. The sequenced sample was blood. These receptor sequences come from a man aged 18 to 35 in good health. Both conserved end residues are trimmed from each CDR3.

len: 12
v_gene: TRBV5-1
CDR3aa: ASSPGTAQEPQH

len: 13
v_gene: TRBV3-1
CDR3aa: ASSWRSANTGELF

len: 11
v_gene: TRBV29-1
CDR3aa: SVEGQGINEQY

len: 13
v_gene: TRBV29-1
CDR3aa: SVGLAGGNTDTQY

len: 13
v_gene: TRBV4-1
CDR3aa: ASSPQVGRGYEQY

len: 12
v_gene: TRBV7-9
CDR3aa: ASSFGRSDQPQH

len: 15
v_gene: TRBV4-1
CDR3aa: ASSQPLNRRAYNEQF

len: 12
v_gene: TRBV6-5
CDR3aa: ASRLSDRGETQY

len: 13
v_gene: TRBV28
CDR3aa: ASTRRTKFADTQY

len: 10
v_gene: TRBV27
CDR3aa: ASSSPRGEQF

len: 13
v_gene: TRBV28
CDR3aa: ASRTTGVAYNEQF

len: 12
v_gene: TRBV5-1
CDR3aa: ASSWGRTKNEQF

len: 12
v_gene: TRBV20-1
CDR3aa: SASQSGTPETQY

len: 11
v_gene: TRBV29-1
CDR3aa: SVSGTPQNIQY

len: 12
v_gene: TRBV29-1
CDR3aa: SAKRQGGEETQY

len: 11
v_gene: TRBV29-1
CDR3aa: SVYRQSTDTQY

len: 12
v_gene: TRBV20-1
CDR3aa: SAELAVYHDEQF

len: 13
v_gene: TRBV3-1
CDR3aa: ASGQDGPGDYEQY

len: 18
v_gene: TRBV12-5
CDR3aa: ASGLNPGRTTQPSGNEQF

len: 12
v_gene: TRBV9
CDR3aa: ASSVAVGRDTQY

len: 10
v_gene: TRBV9
CDR3aa: ASSVGDYGYT

len: 13
v_gene: TRBV7-9
CDR3aa: ASSRFRGNGYEQY

len: 14
v_gene: TRBV6-6
CDR3aa: ASSYSAGKAYNEQF

len: 9
v_gene: TRBV6-1
CDR3aa: ATSLNQPQH

len: 14
v_gene: TRBV6-2/TRBV6-3
CDR3aa: ASSIRGGGSYNEQF

len: 9
v_gene: TRBV29-1
CDR3aa: SVGSPYEQY

len: 12
v_gene: TRBV4-1
CDR3aa: ASSQGAFAGELF

len: 12
v_gene: TRBV9
CDR3aa: ASSAAGTGGEAF

len: 15
v_gene: TRBV7-2
CDR3aa: ASSLKRPLEGTDTQY

len: 10
v_gene: TRBV27
CDR3aa: ATFGSSYEQY

len: 11
v_gene: TRBV7-9
CDR3aa: ASSPTGSSGYT

len: 14
v_gene: TRBV12-3/TRBV12-4
CDR3aa: ASSPPGTLFQETQY

len: 13
v_gene: TRBV20-1
CDR3aa: SASPGTSGTGELF

len: 12
v_gene: TRBV7-2
CDR3aa: ASSLAGGDSTQY

len: 11
v_gene: TRBV10-3
CDR3aa: AISESSEYGYT

len: 13
v_gene: TRBV19
CDR3aa: ASSRQGLGTGELF

len: 13
v_gene: TRBV27
CDR3aa: ASSPIADLYYEQY